The 22 T cell receptor beta chains listed next were all sequenced from one sample in a study of blood T cell repertoires in COVID-19. The method was immunoSEQ multiplex PCR; TCRdb's version includes in-frame clones alone and lacks a portion of them. Of 50,000 to 75,000 clones in the sample, more than 65% were seen once. Sample: peripheral blood. Source of these receptors: a woman of 80 years or more with active or convalescent COVID-19.

The table lists this clone with a few counts. This rearrangement joins TRBV28 to TRBJ1-1; tentatively, D is TRBD1 (5 bases). The CDR3 runs to 13 residues. Germline assignment: CDR1 MDHEN and CDR2 SYDVKM. The V and J ends lost 6 bases and 1 base respectively, with 9 bases between them. CDR3 protein: CASRDTWNTEAFF. The CDR3 DNA sequence: TGTGCCAGCAGGGACACCTGGAACACTGAAGCTTTCTTT.

This chain joins TRBV29-1 and TRBJ1-4; TRBD1 is a possible D gene (5 bases). CDR1 is SQVTM and CDR2 is ANQGSEA in the germline V gene. This CDR3 region has 14 residues. Trimming stripped 5 bases from V and 5 bases from J, with 15 bases between. In DNA form, the CDR3 reads TGCAGCGTTTATGACGGGGGGTTAAATGAAAAACTGTTTTTT. Its translation: CSVYDGGLNEKLFF.

Here the CDR3 DNA reads TGTGCCAGCAGTTTGCTGGGGGCGAAATGGTCTATGAACACTGAAGCTTTCTTT. Its translation is CASSLLGAKWSMNTEAFF. J is TRBJ1-1 and V is TRBV27, with D possibly being TRBD1 (6 bases). Germline V gene lookup returns CDR1 MNHEY and CDR2 SMNVEV (reference sequence). This CDR3 has 18 residues. The ends were cut back, 3 bases at V and 0 bases at J, with 20 bases in the middle.

The chain links TRBV24-1 to TRBJ2-7, with 9 bases aligning to TRBD1. The CDR3 length is 15 residues. With V trimmed by 4 bases and J by 2 bases, 5 bases remained unmatched. The germline V gene encodes CDR1 KGHDR and CDR2 SFDVKD. For the CDR3, the DNA is TGTGCCACCAGTGAAGGACAGGGGCTCCCCTACGAGCAGTACTTC. It is translated as CATSEGQGLPYEQYF.

The rearrangement uses TRBV29-1 and TRBJ1-1; the match to TRBD1 covers 8 bases. The CDR3 sequence is 14 residues long. The germline CDR1 and CDR2 sequences are SQVTM and ANQGSEA. The trim removed 4 bases at V and 0 bases at J, leaving 4 bases unmatched. CDR3 DNA: TGCAGCGTTGTGGGACAGGCGGTGAACACTGAAGCTTTCTTT. Its translation is CSVVGQAVNTEAFF.

This rearrangement joins TRBV2 to TRBJ1-2; D is perhaps TRBD1 (5 bases). Germline CDR1 and CDR2: SNHLY and FYNNEI. Trimming took off 4 bases at V and 7 bases at J, with 16 bases between the two ends. The CDR3 sequence is 14 residues long. For the CDR3, the DNA is TGTGCCAGCAGTGTGGGGGGAGGACGGTTTGGCTACACCTTC. This encodes CASSVGGGRFGYTF.

This chain links TRBV3-1 (or the pseudogene TRBV3-2) with TRBJ1-1, with 9 bases aligning to TRBD1. Losses at the gene ends were 3 bases for V and 4 bases for J; bases not matched to a gene: 6. Germline V CDR1 and CDR2: LGHDT, YNNKEL (reference sequence). This CDR3 is 15 amino acids long. The CDR3 DNA reads as TGTGCCAGCAGCCATCCCGGACAGGGGCTCACTGAAGCTTTCTTT. Translated: CASSHPGQGLTEAFF.

This chain links TRBV27 with TRBJ2-5; the D gene is possibly TRBD2 (5 bases). Trimming removed 2 bases at V and 4 bases at J, with 14 bases between. Germline V gene sequence: CDR1 MNHEY, CDR2 SMNVEV (reference sequence). This CDR3 is built from 15 residues. CDR3 region: CASSLMVGRGETQYF. Here the CDR3 DNA reads TGTGCCAGCAGTTTAATGGTTGGACGGGGAGAGACCCAGTACTTC.

The chain uses TRBV11-3 and TRBJ2-1, with 10 bases fitting TRBD2. CDR3 length equals 15 residues. Germline values: CDR1 SGHNT, CDR2 YENEEA. With V trimmed by 6 bases and J by 9 bases, 11 bases remained unmatched. The CDR3: CASSLQRGGRGEQFF. The CDR3, as DNA: TGTGCCAGCAGTCTGCAGCGGGGGGGCCGTGGTGAGCAGTTCTTC.

The V gene is TRBV30, the J gene TRBJ1-1; possibly TRBD1 for D (5 bases). Germline V gene sequence: CDR1 GTSNPN, CDR2 SVGIG (reference sequence). The CDR3 is 13 residues long. The V end lost 4 bases, the J end lost 4 bases, and 13 bases lay between the germline ends. DNA of the CDR3: TGTGCCTGGATGGGAGGGGACGCCACTGAAGCTTTCTTT. Translated: CAWMGGDATEAFF.

The V gene is TRBV19, the J gene TRBJ1-2; 8 bases map to TRBD1. This CDR3 region has 15 residues. After removal of 2 bases from V and 4 bases from J, the junction contained 6 bases not matched to a gene. The germline CDR1 and CDR2 sequences are LNHDA and SQIVND (reference sequence). The CDR3 reads CASSITDRGGYGYTF. DNA of the CDR3: TGTGCCAGTAGTATAACCGACAGGGGTGGCTATGGCTACACCTTC.

The rearrangement links TRBV5-1 to TRBJ1-5, with TRBD1 matching 7 bases. Unmatched junction bases numbered 6, after V lost 0 bases and J lost 9 bases. The CDR3 length is 14 residues. Germline V gene sequence: CDR1 SGHRS, CDR2 YFSETQ. The CDR3 nucleotides are TGCGCCAGCAGCTTGGGAACAGGGGTCTCGCCCCAGCATTTT. Translating it yields CASSLGTGVSPQHF.

This clone has more than one count but fewer than ten. The chain combines TRBV6-5 with TRBJ1-2; D perhaps matches TRBD1 (5 bases). The germline V and J ends were trimmed by 5 bases and 4 bases, with 8 bases remaining between them. CDR3 size: 12 residues. Germline CDR1 is MNHEY and CDR2 is SVGAGI. The CDR3 coding sequence is TGTGCCAGCAGTCCCGACAGCTATGGCTACACCTTC. Amino acids: CASSPDSYGYTF.

V gene TRBV29-1 combines with J gene TRBJ1-2; the D gene is possibly TRBD1 (5 bases). CDR1 is SQVTM and CDR2 is ANQGSEA in the germline V gene. CDR3 length: 11 amino acids. The V gene lost 4 bases and the J gene lost 8 bases, with 11 bases spanning the gap. The CDR3 nucleotides are TGCAGCGTTGGGGGGGTTGACGGCTACACCTTC. Encoded protein: CSVGGVDGYTF.

The chain employs TRBV12-3 or TRBV12-4 and TRBJ1-2; TRBD1 matches at 7 bases. The V segment lost 4 bases and the J segment 6 bases; nucleotides outside the gene matches: 5. The CDR3 covers 13 residues. Written as DNA, the CDR3 is TGTGCCAGCAGTTCAAGACAGGGCCATGGCTACACCTTC. It translates to CASSSRQGHGYTF.

The V and J genes are TRBV2 and TRBJ1-1; 8 bases line up with TRBD1. The ends lost 8 bases at V and 1 base at J; junction bases unmatched: 9. The CDR3 length is 15 residues. Germline V gene data show CDR1 as SNHLY and CDR2 as FYNNEI. The CDR3 is CASLGTGGPNTEAFF. The CDR3 coding sequence is TGTGCCAGCCTCGGGACAGGTGGTCCGAACACTGAAGCTTTCTTT.

The chain uses TRBV2 and TRBJ1-3, with 8 bases that match TRBD1. The CDR3 is made up of 12 amino acids. V lost 6 bases and J lost 7; bases outside the gene matches: 2. The germline gives CDR1 SNHLY, CDR2 FYNNEI. In DNA, the CDR3 is TGTGCCAGCAGCGGACAGGGCAACACCATATATTTT. It yields the protein CASSGQGNTIYF.

The chain has TRBV9 and TRBJ1-3; D unclear. Germline V lookup: CDR1 SGDLS, CDR2 YYNGEE. The V and J ends lost 0 bases and 0 bases respectively, with 16 bases between them. The CDR3 is 18 amino acids. The CDR3 sequence: CASSVALLGRSSGNTIYF. CDR3 DNA: TGTGCCAGCAGCGTAGCTCTCCTCGGCCGGAGCTCTGGAAACACCATATATTTT.

CDR3 amino acids: CASSLVRGRRNTEAFF. For the CDR3, the DNA is TGTGCCAGCAGCTTAGTAAGGGGGAGAAGGAACACTGAAGCTTTCTTT. The V call is TRBV7-8, the J call TRBJ1-1, with D maybe TRBD1 (6 bases). This CDR3 region has 16 residues. Germline V gene lookup returns CDR1 SGHVS and CDR2 FQNEAQ. The V end was cut by 1 base, the J end by 1 base, with 13 bases between.

The gene calls are TRBV7-3 and TRBJ1-1, with D perhaps TRBD1 (5 bases). Trimming cost V 5 bases and J 4 bases, with 11 bases left between them. Germline V gives CDR1 SGHTA, CDR2 FQGTGA. There are 13 residues in the CDR3. In DNA form, the CDR3 reads TGTGCCAGCAGCCACGGACAAACCACTGAAGCTTTCTTT. Translating gives CASSHGQTTEAFF.

This clone was picked up many times. The chain is built from TRBV5-1 and TRBJ1-2, with 8 positions matching TRBD1. The CDR3 loop spans 13 amino acids. V was clipped by 4 bases and J by 8 bases; unmatched bases: 7. Germline CDR1 and CDR2: SGHRS and YFSETQ. The CDR3 DNA sequence: TGCGCCAGCAGCCCCGGACAGGGTGGGGGCTACACCTTC. Translated, it gives CASSPGQGGGYTF.

The chain carries TRBV7-9 and TRBJ1-1; D not certain. This CDR3 is 13 amino acids long. Germline assignment: CDR1 SEHNR and CDR2 FQNEAQ (reference sequence). The ends were cut back, 7 bases at V and 1 base at J, with 10 bases in the middle. The CDR3 coding sequence is TGTGCCAGCACCGTACGGGGGAACACTGAAGCTTTCTTT. Protein product: CASTVRGNTEAFF.